What follows are 27 T cell receptor beta chains derived from one specimen sequenced in a study of control samples from healthy donors and cancer patients. The repertoire was sequenced with immunoSEQ multiplex PCR; TCRdb's copy has only in-frame clones and lacks some. The profile shows about 80,000 clones, roughly 89% of them singletons. The source material was blood. Receptors originate from a man aged 50-60 years in good health.

The rearrangement joins TRBV2 to TRBJ1-1; D remains ambiguous. V was pared by 3 bases and J by 1 base, with 9 bases between. Germline V CDR1 and CDR2: SNHLY, FYNNEI. This CDR3 spans 14 amino acids. CDR3 nucleotide sequence: TGTGCCAGCAGTGACAGGATAGCGAACACTGAAGCTTTCTTT. This codes for CASSDRIANTEAFF.

V usage is TRBV27 and J usage is TRBJ1-2, with a tentative D call TRBD1 (5 bases). CDR1 is MNHEY and CDR2 is SMNVEV in the germline V gene (reference sequence). This CDR3 region has 14 residues. V lost 2 bases and J lost 0, with 7 bases in between. The CDR3 coding sequence is TGTGCCAGCAGTTTAATAGGGGCTAACTATGGCTACACCTTC. Translation gives CASSLIGANYGYTF.

The V call is TRBV5-6, the J call TRBJ2-1; TRBD2 matches at 7 bases. V shed 2 bases, J shed 7 bases, and the junction held 9 bases outside the gene matches. Germline-derived CDR1 and CDR2 are SGHDT and YYEEEE. This CDR3 region has 15 residues. The DNA for the CDR3 is TGTGCCAGCAGCTTAGGACTAGGCGGAGGTAATGAGCAGTTCTTC. Protein sequence: CASSLGLGGGNEQFF. Based on the CDR3 plus reference TRBV5-6 and TRBJ2-1, the full variable domain is DAGVTQSPTHLIKTRGQQVTLRCSPKSGHDTVSWYQQALGQGPQFIFQYYEEEERQRGNFPDRFSGHQFPNYSSELNVNALLLGDSALYLCASSLGLGGGNEQFFGPGTRLTVL.

The V gene is TRBV12-3 or TRBV12-4, the J gene TRBJ1-2; D not resolved. The CDR3 sequence is 11 residues long. V was trimmed by 1 base and J by 4 bases, leaving 1 base between them. The CDR3 sequence is CASSLGYGYTF. CDR3 DNA sequence: TGTGCCAGCAGTTTAGGCTATGGCTACACCTTC.

This clone was counted a few times. The chain combines TRBV10-1 with TRBJ2-7; D is undetermined. Germline lookup yields CDR1 WNHNN and CDR2 SYGVQD (reference sequence). The CDR3 length is 14 residues. Trimming stripped 4 bases from V and 5 bases from J, with 15 bases between. The CDR3 loop reads CASSAPDGINEQYF. CDR3 coding DNA: TGCGCCAGCAGTGCGCCGGACGGCATAAACGAGCAGTACTTC.

V gene TRBV30 combines with J gene TRBJ1-2; D is unresolved. The CDR3 is made up of 14 amino acids. The V gene lost 3 bases and the J gene lost 0 bases, with 11 bases spanning the gap. Germline V gives CDR1 GTSNPN, CDR2 SVGIG (reference sequence). The CDR3 sequence: CAWRPTPPNYGYTF. As DNA, the CDR3 is TGTGCCTGGAGACCGACTCCCCCTAACTATGGCTACACCTTC.

The rearrangement joins TRBV6-5 to TRBJ2-6, with D unresolved. Per germline, CDR1 MNHEY and CDR2 SVGAGI. V was clipped by 5 bases and J by 2 bases, with 10 bases between them. The CDR3 spans 15 residues. CDR3 protein: CASSPRATGANVLTF. The CDR3 region has the DNA TGTGCCAGCAGTCCCCGTGCGACTGGGGCCAACGTCCTGACTTTC.

The J gene is TRBJ1-1, the V gene TRBV5-4; D call uncertain. V lost 5 bases to trimming and J lost 6 bases, with 20 bases between them. This CDR3 region has 15 residues. The V gene's germline CDR1 is SGHNT and CDR2 YYREEE (reference sequence). DNA for the CDR3: TGTGCCAGCAGTATCTTCCCTAAGGGTTATCCTGAAGCTTTCTTT. This gives the protein CASSIFPKGYPEAFF.

The J gene is TRBJ1-4, the V gene TRBV7-8; D is undetermined. Looked up from germline, CDR1 is SGHVS and CDR2 is FQNEAQ. The CDR3 is made up of 11 amino acids. Between the trimmed V and J ends, which lost 5 bases and 5 bases, there was a span of 3 bases. The CDR3 region is CASSPNEKLFF. The CDR3 bases are TGTGCCAGCAGCCCCAATGAAAAACTGTTTTTT. The whole variable domain, filled in from reference TRBV7-8 and TRBJ1-4, reads GAGVSQSPRYKVAKRGQDVALRCDPISGHVSLFWYQQALGQGPEFLTYFQNEAQLDKSGLPSDRFFAERPEGSVSTLKIQRTQQEDSAVYLCASSPNEKLFFGSGTQLSVL.

The V and J genes are TRBV5-6 and TRBJ2-3; tentatively, D is TRBD1 or TRBD2 (6 bases each). The CDR3 totals 15 residues. From germline, CDR1 is SGHDT and CDR2 YYEEEE. The ends were cut back, 2 bases at V and 3 bases at J, with 13 bases in the middle. CDR3 DNA: TGTGCCAGCAGCTTTACGGGGGCTTGGACAGATACGCAGTATTTT. Translating gives CASSFTGAWTDTQYF.

This clone appeared once. The chain recombines TRBV7-8 with TRBJ2-7; 12 positions match TRBD2. V lost 2 bases to trimming and J lost 7 bases; unmatched junction nucleotides: 6. This CDR3 is built from 15 residues. CDR1 is SGHVS and CDR2 is FQNEAQ in the germline V gene. The CDR3 coding sequence is TGTGCCAGCAGCTTACTGACTAGCGGGGGTGGTGAGCAGTACTTC. Protein sequence: CASSLLTSGGGEQYF.

The chain employs TRBV2 and TRBJ1-4; 9 nucleotides line up with TRBD1. Germline CDR1 reads SNHLY; CDR2 reads FYNNEI. J gave up 8 bases and V 3 bases, and 4 bases lay outside the gene matches. The CDR3 is 14 residues long. The CDR3: CASSEGTGREKLFF. CDR3 DNA: TGTGCCAGCAGTGAGGGGACAGGGAGAGAAAAACTGTTTTTT. The variable domain in full, with the rest retrieved from reference TRBV2 and TRBJ1-4, is EPEVTQTPSHQVTQMGQEVILRCVPISNHLYFYWYRQILGQKVEFLVSFYNNEISEKSEIFDDQFSVERPDGSNFTLKIRSTKLEDSAMYFCASSEGTGREKLFFGSGTQLSVL.

The chain is built from TRBV6-5 and TRBJ1-1; TRBD1 is a possible D gene (5 bases). Germline CDR1 and CDR2: MNHEY and SVGAGI. This CDR3 is built from 16 residues. Trimming removed 2 bases from V and 6 bases from J, with 19 bases in between. In nucleotides, the CDR3 is TGTGCCAGCAGTTACACAGGTTCACTAATCAACGCTGAAGCTTTCTTT. This translates into CASSYTGSLINAEAFF.

The chain employs TRBV5-1 and TRBJ1-4; D gene unclear. Per the germline V gene, CDR1 is SGHRS and CDR2 is YFSETQ. With 0 bases removed from V and 8 bases from J, the gap between germline ends came to 11 bases. This CDR3 region has 14 residues. This CDR3 reads CASSLGGGGEKLFF. The CDR3 DNA reads as TGCGCCAGCAGCTTGGGTGGTGGTGGGGAAAAACTGTTTTTT.

The chain employs TRBV29-1 and TRBJ2-6; 9 bases map to TRBD1. The CDR3 totals 16 residues. Unmatched junction bases numbered 6, after V lost 6 bases and J lost 0 bases. CDR1 and CDR2 (germline): SQVTM, ANQGSEA. The CDR3 is CSVGGTGFSGANVLTF. The CDR3 nucleotides are TGCAGCGTCGGGGGGACAGGGTTCTCTGGGGCCAACGTCCTGACTTTC.

The chain carries TRBV27 and TRBJ1-1; maybe TRBD1 (6 bases). This CDR3 has 18 residues. The V end was cut by 4 bases, the J end by 0 bases, with 21 bases between. The V gene's germline CDR1 is MNHEY and CDR2 SMNVEV (reference sequence). The CDR3, as DNA: TGTGCCAGCAGTTATCTCGCGCCGACAGGTGGGATGAACACTGAAGCTTTCTTT. This encodes CASSYLAPTGGMNTEAFF.

The genes are TRBV11-2 and TRBJ1-4; TRBD1 is a possible D gene (5 bases). V lost 3 bases and J 8 bases, leaving 13 bases between the germline ends. CDR3 length: 14 residues. Germline lookup yields CDR1 SGHAT and CDR2 FQNNGV. The CDR3 nucleotides are TGTGCCAGCAGCTTCTACAGGAGGAGCGAAAAACTGTTTTTT. Translating gives CASSFYRRSEKLFF.

This clone was recorded only once. The chain couples TRBV5-1 to TRBJ1-3, with 7 nucleotides matching TRBD1. V gave up 3 bases and J gave up 0 bases; unmatched junction bases: 12. The CDR3 spans 18 residues. In germline, CDR1 is SGHRS, CDR2 YFSETQ. The CDR3 spells CASSSTPKSGGSGNTIYF. The DNA for the CDR3 is TGCGCCAGCAGCTCGACTCCTAAATCAGGGGGCTCTGGAAACACCATATATTTT.

The CDR3 protein is CASSSNVDTQYF. CDR3 sequence (DNA): TGCGCCAGCAGCTCTAATGTAGATACGCAGTATTTT. This rearrangement joins TRBV5-1 to TRBJ2-3; D is unresolved. The V and J ends lost 3 bases and 5 bases respectively, with 7 bases between them. This CDR3 spans 12 amino acids. Per the germline V gene, CDR1 is SGHRS and CDR2 is YFSETQ.

This sequence joins TRBV15 and TRBJ1-3; D remains unclear. Germline CDR1 reads LNHNV; CDR2 reads YYDKDF (reference sequence). V was cut by 0 bases and J by 0 bases, with 6 bases left in between. This CDR3 has 15 residues. This CDR3 is CATSRDLGSGNTIYF. The DNA of the CDR3 is TGTGCCACCAGCAGAGATCTTGGCTCTGGAAACACCATATATTTT.

The J gene is TRBJ2-5, the V gene TRBV19; D gene ambiguous. Germline CDR1 and CDR2: LNHDA and SQIVND (reference sequence). The CDR3 sequence is 13 residues long. V lost 5 bases to trimming and J lost 9 bases, with 16 bases between them. This CDR3 is CASSGSPSGAQYF. The CDR3 region has the DNA TGTGCCAGTAGTGGTTCTCCGTCTGGGGCCCAGTACTTC. Full variable domain (remainder filled in from reference TRBV19 and TRBJ2-5): DGGITQSPKYLFRKEGQNVTLSCEQNLNHDAMYWYRQDPGQGLRLIYYSQIVNDFQKGDIAEGYSVSREKKESFPLTVTSAQKNPTAFYLCASSGSPSGAQYFGPGTRLLVL.

The V gene is TRBV12-3 or TRBV12-4, the J gene TRBJ1-5, with D uncertain. Trimming removed 2 bases at V and 4 bases at J, with 3 bases between. The CDR3 sequence is 12 residues long. The CDR3: CASSLPNQPQHF. The CDR3 bases are TGTGCCAGCAGTTTACCTAATCAGCCCCAGCATTTT.

The V gene is TRBV18, the J gene TRBJ2-6; D could derive from TRBD1 or TRBD2 (5 bases each). This CDR3 spans 19 amino acids. Germline values: CDR1 KGHSH, CDR2 LQKENI. V was pared by 3 bases and J by 0 bases, with 18 bases between. In DNA, the CDR3 is TGTGCCAGCTCACCGGCGACAGTTGGGGGAATCTCTGGGGCCAACGTCCTGACTTTC. This encodes CASSPATVGGISGANVLTF.

The chain joins TRBV27 to TRBJ1-1, with 7 bases lining up with TRBD1. V lost 9 bases and J lost 2; bases outside the gene matches: 15. CDR1 and CDR2 from the germline V gene are MNHEY and SMNVEV (reference sequence). This CDR3 comprises 16 residues. CDR3 protein: CASRGQTFYTNTEAFF. The CDR3 bases are TGTGCCAGTAGGGGACAGACATTTTACACAAACACTGAAGCTTTCTTT.

The V and J genes are TRBV4-2 and TRBJ1-2; 8 nucleotides agree with TRBD1. The CDR3 covers 14 residues. J gave up 8 bases and V 3 bases, and 8 bases lay outside the gene matches. Looked up from germline, CDR1 is LGHNA and CDR2 is YNFKEQ. CDR3 amino acids: CASSQADRARGYTF. In DNA form, the CDR3 reads TGTGCCAGCAGCCAGGCGGACAGGGCGCGAGGCTACACCTTC.

Here the CDR3 DNA reads TGTGCCAGCAGCCAAGGCATCGCGACCTACAATGAGCAGTTCTTC. Amino acids: CASSQGIATYNEQFF. This rearrangement joins TRBV3-1 (or the pseudogene TRBV3-2) to TRBJ2-1; D ambiguous. This CDR3 contains 15 residues. Germline loops: CDR1 LGHDT, CDR2 YNNKEL (reference sequence). Trimming left V 1 base short and J 2 bases short, with 9 bases between.

The chain recombines TRBV19 with TRBJ1-5; 9 nucleotides agree with TRBD1. The CDR3 covers 15 residues. Germline V gives CDR1 LNHDA, CDR2 SQIVND (reference sequence). The J segment lost 7 bases and the V segment lost 3 bases, leaving 7 bases of the junction unmatched. This CDR3 reads CASSIGTGIGQPQHF. For the CDR3, the DNA is TGTGCCAGTAGTATTGGGACAGGGATAGGGCAGCCCCAGCATTTT.